Listed below are T cell receptor beta chains from one sample, sequenced in a study of shared clonotypes between healthy human individuals. Here immunoSEQ multiplex PCR was the method, and the copy in TCRdb shows in-frame clones only, minus some. The sample carries 2,500,000 or so clones, under 95% recorded once. The specimen was naive CD4+ T cells from PBMCs. All receptors come from a man between 18 and 29 years old in good health. Some clones in this sample may be carry-over from other donors' samples. The CDR3 runs from the conserved cysteine through the conserved F or W. The D gene is left open where the match is weak. Clone size, where shown, is once, few, many, or a class for clones that have expanded.

v_call,clone_size,j_call,d_call,cdr3_aa,cdr3_nt
TRBV28,once,TRBJ2-3,TRBD1,CASAPNRGTQYF,TGTGCCAGCGCTCCGAACAGGGGGACGCAGTATTTT
TRBV4-2,.,TRBJ2-1,TRBD2,CASSPWTSGKNNEQFF,TGTGCCAGCAGCCCCTGGACTAGCGGAAAGAACAATGAGCAGTTCTTC
TRBV28,.,TRBJ2-1,TRBD2,CASSLSGEGTSGHNEQFF,TGTGCCAGCAGTTTATCCGGGGAGGGGACTAGCGGCCACAATGAGCAGTTCTTC
TRBV7-9,.,TRBJ2-7,TRBD1,CASSLASWQGVDF,TGTGCCAGCAGCTTAGCCTCTTGGCAGGGGGTGGACTTC
TRBV28,.,TRBJ2-1,.,CASSPVTPYSYNEQFF,TGTGCCAGCAGTCCTGTGACACCATACTCCTACAATGAGCAGTTCTTC
TRBV7-2,.,TRBJ2-7,TRBD1,CASSLMGQGYEQYF,TGTGCCAGCAGCCTAATGGGACAGGGGTACGAGCAGTACTTC
TRBV5-6,.,TRBJ1-2,.,CASSLRDNIYGYTF,TGTGCCAGCAGCTTACGGGACAACATCTATGGCTACACCTTC
TRBV27,.,TRBJ2-7,TRBD1,CASRSPGQYSYEQYF,TGTGCCAGCAGGTCCCCGGGACAGTATTCCTACGAGCAGTACTTC
TRBV4-1,.,TRBJ1-3,.,CASSQDWPTRGNTIYF,TGCGCCAGCAGCCAAGATTGGCCCACGAGGGGAAACACCATATATTTT
TRBV25-1,.,TRBJ2-1,TRBD1,CASRRGLGANEQFF,TGTGCCAGCCGCAGGGGGCTAGGGGCCAATGAGCAGTTCTTC
TRBV30,.,TRBJ2-1,TRBD2,CAWSVGGGPNEQFF,TGTGCCTGGAGTGTCGGGGGGGGACCGAATGAGCAGTTCTTC
TRBV19,.,TRBJ1-5,.,CASSIVGRGNQPQHF,TGTGCCAGTAGTATAGTGGGTAGGGGTAATCAGCCCCAGCATTTT
TRBV9,.,TRBJ1-1,.,CASSVLSNTEAFF,TGTGCCAGCAGCGTGCTATCGAACACTGAAGCTTTCTTT
TRBV7-2,.,TRBJ1-1,.,CASSSYADTEAFF,TGTGCCAGCAGCTCCTATGCCGATACTGAAGCTTTCTTT
TRBV5-1,.,TRBJ2-2,TRBD2,CASSWTSGRRELFF,TGCGCCAGCAGCTGGACTAGCGGGAGACGGGAGCTGTTTTTT
TRBV18,.,TRBJ2-7,TRBD2,CASSPPRGLAGGSYEQYF,TGTGCCAGCTCACCACCCCGTGGGTTAGCGGGAGGGTCCTACGAGCAGTACTTC
TRBV7-2,.,TRBJ2-1,.,CASSFTPRSLPEQFF,TGTGCCAGCAGCTTCACCCCCCGCTCCCTACCTGAGCAGTTCTTC